These 18 T cell receptor beta chains were sequenced from one sample in a study of T cells in Graves' hyperthyroidism and ophthalmopathy (dated by TCRdb to the late 2010s). Libraries came from multiplex PCR. The sequencing machine was an Illumina HiSeq 2000. The TCR beta CDR3 regions were amplified from RNA transcripts. A first-round RT-PCR of the TCR CDR3 used the HTBI primer set with the Qiagen OneStep RT-PCR kit. Starting from the raw public reads, TCRdb applied fastp trimming at Q25, assembled clones with MiXCR and retained in-frame beta chains. Rows matching on CDR3 protein sequence are summarized as one entry with the most common DNA and genes. The sample table records under 450,000 distinct CDR3 sequences; about a sixth of these occur just once. The ten largest clones take up approximately 7.5% of the sample. Sequenced: blood. The receptors stem from a woman between 18 and 29 years old with Graves' hyperthyroidism.

The gene calls are TRBV19 and TRBJ1-1; maybe TRBD1 (5 bases). The germline V and J ends were trimmed by 0 bases and 1 base, with 9 bases remaining between them. The CDR3 totals 15 residues. Germline CDR1 is LNHDA and CDR2 is SQIVND (reference sequence). CDR3 in DNA: TGTGCCAGTAGTATAGATTGGCAGGGGAACACTGAAGCTTTCTTT. Encoded protein: CASSIDWQGNTEAFF.

This clonotype was counted between two and nine times. This chain joins TRBV6-1 and TRBJ2-2, with 8 bases lining up with TRBD2. J was trimmed by 1 base and V by 5 bases; bases with no gene match: 3. The CDR3 is made up of 15 amino acids. CDR1 and CDR2 (germline): MNHNS, SASEGT. This chain's CDR3 is CASSSGGVNTGELFF. Here the CDR3 DNA reads TGTGCCAGCAGTAGCGGGGGCGTGAACACCGGGGAGCTGTTTTTT.

V gene TRBV11-2 combines with J gene TRBJ2-2; the D is unclear. Trimming removed 5 bases at V and 4 bases at J, with 11 bases between. The germline gives CDR1 SGHAT, CDR2 FQNNGV. This CDR3 comprises 14 residues. CDR3 protein: CASSVVKATGELFF. CDR3 DNA: TGTGCCAGCAGCGTAGTCAAGGCCACCGGGGAGCTGTTTTTT.

This clonotype was observed many times. This chain links TRBV3-1 with TRBJ2-7; maybe TRBD1 (7 bases). Trimming shortened V by 2 bases and J by 4 bases, and 12 bases separated the two germline ends. CDR1 is LGHDT, CDR2 YNNKEL, per germline (reference sequence). The CDR3 spans 14 residues. This CDR3 reads CASSQQGGGYEQYF. The DNA for the CDR3 is TGTGCCAGCAGCCAACAGGGGGGAGGATACGAGCAGTACTTC.

The chain joins TRBV5-1 to TRBJ2-7, with TRBD1 matching 8 bases. The CDR3 spans 18 residues. Trimming cost V 0 bases and J 2 bases; bases outside gene matches: 13. Germline lookup yields CDR1 SGHRS and CDR2 YFSETQ. The CDR3 is CASSLEGVFGTGPYEQYF. The CDR3 DNA is TGCGCCAGCAGCTTGGAGGGGGTTTTCGGGACAGGTCCCTACGAGCAGTACTTC. Full variable domain (rest looked up from reference TRBV5-1 and TRBJ2-7): KAGVTQTPRYLIKTRGQQVTLSCSPISGHRSVSWYQQTPGQGLQFLFEYFSETQRNKGNFPGRFSGRQFSNSRSEMNVSTLELGDSALYLCASSLEGVFGTGPYEQYFGPGTRLTVT.

J is TRBJ2-7 and V is TRBV28, with 9 positions matching TRBD2. Germline V CDR1 and CDR2: MDHEN, SYDVKM. The CDR3 has 15 amino acids. V lost 2 bases and J lost 7; bases outside the gene matches: 9. The CDR3 DNA is TGTGCCAGCAGTTTAGGTCTAGCGGGAATGAGGGAGCAGTACTTC. Its translation is CASSLGLAGMREQYF.

V and J are TRBV6-5 and TRBJ2-7, with 11 positions matching TRBD2. With V trimmed by 3 bases and J by 4 bases, 5 bases remained unmatched. There are 15 residues in the CDR3. Germline values: CDR1 MNHEY, CDR2 SVGAGI. CDR3 loop: CASSYRTSGPYEQYF. The CDR3 coding sequence is TGTGCCAGCAGTTATCGGACTAGCGGGCCATACGAGCAGTACTTC.

This clonotype appeared many times. This sequence joins TRBV30 and TRBJ1-6, with D unclear. V shed 0 bases and J shed 4 bases, with 7 bases lying between them. This CDR3 has 14 amino acids. The germline gives CDR1 GTSNPN, CDR2 SVGIG (reference sequence). Here the CDR3 DNA reads TGTGCCTGGAGTGTACTAAATTATAATTCACCCCTCCACTTT. This encodes CAWSVLNYNSPLHF.

This clonotype has more than one count but fewer than ten. Here the CDR3 reads CASSLRGRPQHF. The CDR3 DNA reads as TGTGCCAGCAGTTTAAGGGGTAGGCCCCAGCATTTT. V is TRBV28 and J is TRBJ1-5; the D gene is possibly TRBD1 (5 bases). V lost 2 bases, J lost 9 bases, and 8 bases lay in between. The CDR3 length is 12 residues. Germline loops: CDR1 MDHEN, CDR2 SYDVKM.

This clonotype was seen at least ten times. This chain links TRBV9 with TRBJ1-6; D remains unclear. Germline loops: CDR1 SGDLS, CDR2 YYNGEE. This CDR3 is 13 amino acids long. Trimming took off 6 bases at V and 9 bases at J, with 13 bases between the two ends. The CDR3 protein is CASTKDGVSPLHF. CDR3 coding DNA: TGTGCCAGCACCAAAGACGGGGTTTCACCCCTCCACTTT. The full variable domain, rest sourced from reference TRBV9 and TRBJ1-6, is DSGVTQTPKHLITATGQRVTLRCSPRSGDLSVYWYQQSLDQGLQFLIQYYNGEERAKGNILERFSAQQFPDLHSELNLSSLELGDSALYFCASTKDGVSPLHFGNGTRLTVT.

This clonotype appeared many times. The CDR3 reads CASSIESGETQYF. CDR3 coding DNA: TGTGCCAGTAGTATAGAGTCTGGAGAGACCCAGTACTTC. The chain carries TRBV19 and TRBJ2-5; D call uncertain. This CDR3 is 13 amino acids long. The germline V gene encodes CDR1 LNHDA and CDR2 SQIVND (reference sequence). Deletions cut 0 bases from V and 4 bases from J, with 6 bases between. The full variable domain, with the rest looked up from reference TRBV19 and TRBJ2-5, is DGGITQSPKYLFRKEGQNVTLSCEQNLNHDAMYWYRQDPGQGLRLIYYSQIVNDFQKGDIAEGYSVSREKKESFPLTVTSAQKNPTAFYLCASSIESGETQYFGPGTRLLVL.

This clonotype was recorded many times. The V call is TRBV12-3 or TRBV12-4, the J call TRBJ2-1, with D perhaps matching TRBD1 (7 bases). CDR3 size: 15 residues. Trimming stripped 6 bases from V and 1 base from J, with 13 bases between. CDR3 sequence reads: CASSPRGRSYNEQFF. In nucleotides, the CDR3 is TGTGCCAGCAGCCCCAGGGGGAGGTCCTACAATGAGCAGTTCTTC.

This clonotype was observed at least ten times. The rearrangement joins TRBV30 to TRBJ2-7, with 7 bases lining up with TRBD1. Germline V lookup: CDR1 GTSNPN, CDR2 SVGIG (reference sequence). The CDR3 totals 14 residues. The J segment lost 5 bases and the V segment lost 0 bases, leaving 7 bases of the junction unmatched. The CDR3 DNA sequence: TGTGCCTGGAGTGTAGGATATGACAGGGACGAGCAGTACTTC. Protein product: CAWSVGYDRDEQYF.

This clonotype was recorded at least ten times. The chain joins TRBV20-1 to TRBJ1-1; 8 bases align to TRBD1. The germline gives CDR1 DFQATT, CDR2 SNEGSKA (reference sequence). V shed 5 bases, J shed 9 bases, and the junction held 11 bases outside the gene matches. The CDR3 has 13 amino acids. The CDR3 spells CSAGQGAGGQAFF. CDR3 bases: TGCAGTGCTGGTCAGGGGGCCGGGGGTCAAGCTTTCTTT.

Ten or more counts support this clonotype. The chain couples TRBV7-2 to TRBJ2-2, with 8 bases that match TRBD2. The CDR3 is made up of 16 amino acids. Per the germline V gene, CDR1 is SGHTA and CDR2 is FQGNSA. The junction had 7 bases not matched to a gene; V was cut back by 1 base and J by 6 bases. The CDR3, as DNA: TGTGCCAGCAGCTTAGAAGTCGGGGGGGCGGCCGGGGAGCTGTTTTTT. This sequence encodes CASSLEVGGAAGELFF.

This clonotype was observed at least ten times. The genes are TRBV12-3 or TRBV12-4 and TRBJ2-7; the D gene is possibly TRBD2 (5 bases). V gave up 6 bases and J gave up 2 bases, with 20 bases separating them. This CDR3 spans 16 amino acids. The CDR3 is CASRRGLDEDPYEQYF. The CDR3 DNA is TGTGCCAGCAGAAGAGGGCTAGACGAGGATCCCTACGAGCAGTACTTC.

There are many counts of this clonotype. The chain combines TRBV5-1 with TRBJ2-2, with 7 positions matching TRBD1. There are 14 residues in the CDR3. Per germline, CDR1 SGHRS and CDR2 YFSETQ. V lost 4 bases to trimming and J lost 7 bases; unmatched junction nucleotides: 7. CDR3 in DNA: TGCGCCAGCAGCACCGGACAGGTCGACGGGGAGCTGTTTTTT. This sequence encodes CASSTGQVDGELFF.

This clonotype was seen ten or more times. The V and J genes are TRBV11-2 and TRBJ2-7; TRBD1 agrees at 9 bases. Per germline, CDR1 SGHAT and CDR2 FQNNGV. The trim removed 0 bases at V and 3 bases at J, leaving 6 bases unmatched. CDR3 length: 16 amino acids. DNA for the CDR3: TGTGCCAGCAGCTTAGAAGGGGGACAGGGAAGCTACGAGCAGTACTTC. This gives the protein CASSLEGGQGSYEQYF.